One sample yielded the 8 T cell receptor beta chains listed below, sequenced in a study of blood T cell repertoires in COVID-19. Using immunoSEQ multiplex PCR, the repertoire was profiled, and TCRdb retains in-frame clones only, with some absent. The data hold 73,000 or so clones, with 73% observed a single time. The sample consisted of peripheral blood. These receptors came from a man between 60 and 75 years old with acute or convalescent COVID-19.

The V gene is TRBV5-4, the J gene TRBJ2-7; TRBD2 might be the D (5 bases). The CDR3 length is 16 residues. In germline, CDR1 is SGHNT, CDR2 YYREEE (reference sequence). The V end lost 1 base, the J end lost 2 bases, and 16 bases lay between the germline ends. The CDR3 loop reads CASSLKSVGDTYEQYF. In nucleotides, the CDR3 is TGTGCCAGCAGCTTGAAATCTGTCGGGGATACCTACGAGCAGTACTTC.

The sample holds a few counts of this clone. The chain recombines TRBV2 with TRBJ1-3; 8 bases are shared with TRBD1. From germline, CDR1 is SNHLY and CDR2 FYNNEI. J lost 0 bases, V lost 6 bases, and 7 bases had no gene match. This CDR3 comprises 16 residues. CDR3 amino acids: CASRAQGATSGNTIYF. CDR3 nucleotides: TGTGCCAGCAGGGCCCAGGGGGCTACCTCTGGAAACACCATATATTTT.

The DNA of the CDR3 is TGTGCCAGCTCACCCTCCCCCGGTTCGGCCTACGAGCAGTACGTC. Amino acid sequence: CASSPSPGSAYEQYV. This rearrangement joins TRBV18 to TRBJ2-7; D remains unclear. The germline V gene encodes CDR1 KGHSH and CDR2 LQKENI. Trimming left V 3 bases short and J 2 bases short, with 14 bases between. The CDR3 contains 15 residues.

This chain uses TRBV7-2 with TRBJ2-1, with TRBD2 as a possible D gene (5 bases). The length of the CDR3 is 15 residues. Trimming left V 5 bases short and J 2 bases short, with 13 bases between. The V gene's germline CDR1 is SGHTA and CDR2 FQGNSA. The CDR3 spells CASSHRGRTYNEQFF. The DNA for the CDR3 is TGTGCCAGCAGCCACCGGGGTCGCACCTACAATGAGCAGTTCTTC.

CDR3 in DNA: TGTGCCCGAAGTCGGGGGGGCCCAACAGATACGCAGTATTTT. Its protein product is CARSRGGPTDTQYF. This chain connects TRBV6-5 to TRBJ2-3, with 8 positions matching TRBD2. This CDR3 region has 14 residues. The germline CDR1 and CDR2 sequences are MNHEY and SVGAGI. With 11 bases clipped from V and 3 bases from J, the junction kept 10 bases outside the gene matches.

The rearrangement links TRBV6-6 to TRBJ1-4, with D uncertain. The CDR3 runs 14 residues. Germline lookup yields CDR1 MNHNY and CDR2 SVGAGI (reference sequence). Trimming took 6 bases from V and 3 from J, leaving 11 bases between them. The CDR3 coding sequence is TGTGCCAGCAGACCGGTAGAGTCTAATGAAAAACTGTTTTTT. Encoded protein: CASRPVESNEKLFF.

This clone was counted at least ten times. This chain links TRBV6-5 with TRBJ1-2; the D is unclear. This CDR3 region has 13 residues. Trimming removed 6 bases from V and 2 bases from J, with 10 bases in between. The germline CDR1 and CDR2 sequences are MNHEY and SVGAGI. This CDR3 is CASRLDGNYGYTF. CDR3 in DNA: TGTGCCAGCAGACTAGACGGAAACTATGGCTACACCTTC.

This clone was seen only once. The chain recombines TRBV6-5 with TRBJ2-7; 10 positions match TRBD2. V shed 6 bases, J shed 5 bases, and the junction held 7 bases outside the gene matches. CDR1 MNHEY and CDR2 SVGAGI come from the germline V gene. This CDR3 region has 14 residues. The CDR3 nucleotides read TGTGCCAGCAGCCAGCGGGAGGGCCCTAACGAGCAGTACTTC. Amino acids: CASSQREGPNEQYF.